This TCR beta chain was captured by sequencing in a study of cytomegalovirus exposure and HLA in healthy donors. Study results and limitations: Researchers had no immune exposure information except CMV serostatus available. Several of the most significant clusters appeared, in a later analysis, to be linked to common viral pathogens.

To note about this clone: Its antigen is undetermined.

Trimming at V came to 6 bases and at J to 5 bases, leaving 5 bases not matched to a gene. The CDR3 contains 15 residues. Germline V gene data show CDR1 as SNHLY and CDR2 as FYNNEI. Vbeta (60) and Jbeta (13) primers were used in the PCR. TCRdb's table, derived via immunoSEQ multiplex PCR, lists solely in-frame clones and lacks some. The sample yields about 88,000 clones, around 89% seen once. The chain combines TRBV2 with TRBJ2-2; TRBD2 matches 11 bases. Specimen: PBMCs. The clonotype comes from a man between 18 and 29 years old in good health and CMV-seronegative. As DNA, the CDR3 is TGTGCCAGCAGGCTACTAGCGGGAGCGACCGGGGAGCTGTTTTTT. Its translation is CASRLLAGATGELFF.